These 18 T cell receptor beta chains came from one sample sequenced in a study of response to subunit inactivated influenza vaccine. Via MiXCR, TCRdb re-called the RT-PCR reads, giving one row per CDR3 protein. The profile covers some 850,000 distinct CDR3 sequences, with around a sixth appearing a single time and 9.5% to 13% taken by the ten largest. The sample in question was PBMCs from blood, obtained less than 6 days after vaccination. The origin of the receptors is a man over 45 who received an inactivated influenza vaccine.

CDR3 in amino acids: CAIRGDVGAGELFF. CDR3 sequence (DNA): TGTGCCATCAGGGGCGACGTGGGTGCCGGGGAGCTGTTTTTT. The chain joins TRBV10-3 to TRBJ2-2; no definite D call. Per the germline V gene, CDR1 is ENHRY and CDR2 is SYGVKD. The CDR3 extends over 14 amino acids. V dropped 6 bases and J dropped 6 bases, with 14 bases sitting between them.

There are many counts of this clonotype. The rearrangement joins TRBV6-1 to TRBJ1-1, with 7 bases that match TRBD1. Unmatched junction bases numbered 4, after V lost 6 bases and J lost 0 bases. Germline V CDR1 and CDR2: MNHNS, SASEGT. This CDR3 has 14 residues. DNA of the CDR3: TGTGCCAGCAGACGGGGACAGCTGAACACTGAAGCTTTCTTT. Encoded protein: CASRRGQLNTEAFF.

This clonotype showed up many times. This chain connects TRBV29-1 to TRBJ2-1; perhaps TRBD1 as D (5 bases). The germline V and J ends were trimmed by 5 bases and 1 base, with 9 bases remaining between them. Germline CDR1 is SQVTM and CDR2 is ANQGSEA. This CDR3 contains 13 residues. CDR3 coding DNA: TGCAGCGTTCGAACAGGATCCTACAATGAGCAGTTCTTC. It specifies CSVRTGSYNEQFF.

This clonotype was seen a few times. J is TRBJ2-5 and V is TRBV7-3; D is uncertain. Trimming removed 5 bases at V and 1 base at J, with 8 bases between. The length of the CDR3 is 13 residues. CDR1 is SGHTA, CDR2 FQGTGA, per germline. The CDR3 is CASSRTTQETQYF. In nucleotides, the CDR3 is TGTGCCAGCAGCCGGACGACCCAAGAGACCCAGTACTTC.

The V gene is TRBV6-1, the J gene TRBJ1-5; D gene uncertain. From germline, CDR1 is MNHNS and CDR2 SASEGT. Trimming stripped 8 bases from V and 3 bases from J, with 14 bases between. The CDR3 is 14 residues long. The CDR3 region has the DNA TGTGCCAGCGCCTTAACAGTCACCAATCAGCCCCAGCATTTT. It encodes CASALTVTNQPQHF.

The chain links TRBV15 to TRBJ2-1; D is undetermined. V lost 3 bases and J lost 6, with 9 bases in between. The CDR3 loop spans 13 amino acids. Germline values: CDR1 LNHNV, CDR2 YYDKDF (reference sequence). The CDR3 here is CATSSSNPNEQFF. CDR3 DNA sequence: TGTGCCACCAGCAGTTCCAACCCCAATGAGCAGTTCTTC.

This clonotype occurred a few times. The CDR3 coding sequence is TGTGCCAGCACCATTCGGGAACGCACAGATACGCAGTATTTT. Encoded protein: CASTIRERTDTQYF. The chain links TRBV12-3 or TRBV12-4 to TRBJ2-3; D may be TRBD2 (5 bases). This CDR3 has 14 amino acids. Trimming took 7 bases from V and 1 from J, leaving 12 bases between them.

This chain joins TRBV6-2 or TRBV6-3 and TRBJ1-5; the D gene is possibly TRBD1 (5 bases). The V end lost 6 bases, the J end lost 4 bases, and 16 bases lay between the germline ends. The CDR3 covers 15 residues. Germline V gives CDR1 MNHEY, CDR2 SVGEGT. This CDR3 is CASRGGAEKNQPQHF. For the CDR3, the DNA is TGTGCCAGCAGGGGAGGGGCGGAAAAGAATCAGCCCCAGCATTTT.

This rearrangement joins TRBV20-1 to TRBJ2-4, with D possibly TRBD2 on 5 matching bases. CDR1 and CDR2 (germline): DFQATT, SNEGSKA (reference sequence). V was shortened by 0 bases and J by 8 bases, with 14 bases between the two germline ends. The CDR3 loop spans 14 amino acids. The DNA of the CDR3 is TGCAGTGCTAGAGATTTAGAGGGAGCGGACATTCAGTACTTC. This translates into CSARDLEGADIQYF.

The chain is built from TRBV7-2 and TRBJ2-7; D remains unclear. Germline V gene data show CDR1 as SGHTA and CDR2 as FQGNSA. The V end was cut by 5 bases, the J end by 5 bases, with 10 bases between. The CDR3 contains 12 residues. The CDR3 DNA follows: TGTGCCAGCAGCCCCCCCAAGGACGAGCAGTACTTC. Protein: CASSPPKDEQYF.

This clonotype occurred many times. The chain is built from TRBV5-6 and TRBJ1-1; D is ambiguous. The CDR3 has 11 amino acids. The ends were cut back, 3 bases at V and 1 base at J, with 1 base in the middle. Germline V CDR1 and CDR2: SGHDT, YYEEEE. The CDR3 nucleotides read TGTGCCAGCAGCTCGAACACTGAAGCTTTCTTT. It translates to CASSSNTEAFF.

This clonotype was picked up a small number of times. The rearrangement joins TRBV24-1 to TRBJ2-3; the match to TRBD2 covers 7 bases. From germline, CDR1 is KGHDR and CDR2 SFDVKD. The CDR3 consists of 16 residues. V shed 3 bases, J shed 3 bases, and the junction held 8 bases outside the gene matches. In DNA form, the CDR3 reads TGTGCCACCAGTGATCGGGGGGATTCGGTAACAGATACGCAGTATTTT. Translating it yields CATSDRGDSVTDTQYF.

This clonotype was recorded a few times. This chain connects TRBV20-1 to TRBJ2-1; tentative D call: TRBD1 (6 bases). Germline V gene lookup returns CDR1 DFQATT and CDR2 SNEGSKA (reference sequence). The V gene lost 1 base and the J gene lost 6 bases, with 13 bases spanning the gap. This CDR3 has 14 residues. The CDR3 sequence: CSARGQVLPNEQFF. The CDR3 region has the DNA TGCAGTGCTAGAGGACAGGTACTACCCAATGAGCAGTTCTTC.

This clonotype was recorded at least ten times. V is TRBV4-3 and J is TRBJ2-3; 9 bases line up with TRBD2. Germline assignment: CDR1 LGHNA and CDR2 YSLEER. This CDR3 region has 15 residues. Losses at the gene ends were 5 bases for V and 1 base for J; bases not matched to a gene: 4. The CDR3 DNA reads as TGCGCCAGCAGCAAAGCGGGGGGTCGCACAGATACGCAGTATTTT. Residues: CASSKAGGRTDTQYF.

CDR3 nucleotide sequence: TGCAGTGCCCAGAGGGGGGGGAACGCGGGCACAGATACGCAGTATTTT. It yields the protein CSAQRGGNAGTDTQYF. This chain uses TRBV20-1 with TRBJ2-3, with D maybe TRBD2 (7 bases). Germline lookup yields CDR1 DFQATT and CDR2 SNEGSKA (reference sequence). The CDR3 contains 16 residues. Trimming pared 6 bases from V and 1 base from J, leaving 20 bases between.

This clonotype has just one count. This sequence joins TRBV21-1 and TRBJ1-5. TRBV21-1 is flagged as a pseudogene. CDR3 size: 20 residues. The CDR3: CASSKVRELINGYSNQPQHF. The CDR3 coding sequence is TGTGCCAGCAGCAAAGTGAGGGAGCTGATAAACGGGTATAGCAATCAGCCCCAGCATTTT.

This clonotype was seen at least ten times. V and J are TRBV10-3 and TRBJ1-2; tentative D call: TRBD1 (6 bases). The germline V gene has CDR1 ENHRY and CDR2 SYGVKD. Trimming removed 3 bases from V and 3 bases from J, with 8 bases in between. The CDR3 spans 13 residues. The CDR3 region has the DNA TGTGCCATCAGTGAAACAGGGTACTATGGCTACACCTTC. It is translated as CAISETGYYGYTF.

This chain connects TRBV7-2 to TRBJ2-1; D gene unclear. Germline CDR1 reads SGHTA; CDR2 reads FQGNSA. This CDR3 comprises 16 residues. Trimming removed 1 base at V and 6 bases at J, with 16 bases between. CDR3 in DNA: TGTGCCAGCAGCTTAGTCGGCGTGGGTGGCGTCAATGAGCAGTTCTTC. Translation: CASSLVGVGGVNEQFF.